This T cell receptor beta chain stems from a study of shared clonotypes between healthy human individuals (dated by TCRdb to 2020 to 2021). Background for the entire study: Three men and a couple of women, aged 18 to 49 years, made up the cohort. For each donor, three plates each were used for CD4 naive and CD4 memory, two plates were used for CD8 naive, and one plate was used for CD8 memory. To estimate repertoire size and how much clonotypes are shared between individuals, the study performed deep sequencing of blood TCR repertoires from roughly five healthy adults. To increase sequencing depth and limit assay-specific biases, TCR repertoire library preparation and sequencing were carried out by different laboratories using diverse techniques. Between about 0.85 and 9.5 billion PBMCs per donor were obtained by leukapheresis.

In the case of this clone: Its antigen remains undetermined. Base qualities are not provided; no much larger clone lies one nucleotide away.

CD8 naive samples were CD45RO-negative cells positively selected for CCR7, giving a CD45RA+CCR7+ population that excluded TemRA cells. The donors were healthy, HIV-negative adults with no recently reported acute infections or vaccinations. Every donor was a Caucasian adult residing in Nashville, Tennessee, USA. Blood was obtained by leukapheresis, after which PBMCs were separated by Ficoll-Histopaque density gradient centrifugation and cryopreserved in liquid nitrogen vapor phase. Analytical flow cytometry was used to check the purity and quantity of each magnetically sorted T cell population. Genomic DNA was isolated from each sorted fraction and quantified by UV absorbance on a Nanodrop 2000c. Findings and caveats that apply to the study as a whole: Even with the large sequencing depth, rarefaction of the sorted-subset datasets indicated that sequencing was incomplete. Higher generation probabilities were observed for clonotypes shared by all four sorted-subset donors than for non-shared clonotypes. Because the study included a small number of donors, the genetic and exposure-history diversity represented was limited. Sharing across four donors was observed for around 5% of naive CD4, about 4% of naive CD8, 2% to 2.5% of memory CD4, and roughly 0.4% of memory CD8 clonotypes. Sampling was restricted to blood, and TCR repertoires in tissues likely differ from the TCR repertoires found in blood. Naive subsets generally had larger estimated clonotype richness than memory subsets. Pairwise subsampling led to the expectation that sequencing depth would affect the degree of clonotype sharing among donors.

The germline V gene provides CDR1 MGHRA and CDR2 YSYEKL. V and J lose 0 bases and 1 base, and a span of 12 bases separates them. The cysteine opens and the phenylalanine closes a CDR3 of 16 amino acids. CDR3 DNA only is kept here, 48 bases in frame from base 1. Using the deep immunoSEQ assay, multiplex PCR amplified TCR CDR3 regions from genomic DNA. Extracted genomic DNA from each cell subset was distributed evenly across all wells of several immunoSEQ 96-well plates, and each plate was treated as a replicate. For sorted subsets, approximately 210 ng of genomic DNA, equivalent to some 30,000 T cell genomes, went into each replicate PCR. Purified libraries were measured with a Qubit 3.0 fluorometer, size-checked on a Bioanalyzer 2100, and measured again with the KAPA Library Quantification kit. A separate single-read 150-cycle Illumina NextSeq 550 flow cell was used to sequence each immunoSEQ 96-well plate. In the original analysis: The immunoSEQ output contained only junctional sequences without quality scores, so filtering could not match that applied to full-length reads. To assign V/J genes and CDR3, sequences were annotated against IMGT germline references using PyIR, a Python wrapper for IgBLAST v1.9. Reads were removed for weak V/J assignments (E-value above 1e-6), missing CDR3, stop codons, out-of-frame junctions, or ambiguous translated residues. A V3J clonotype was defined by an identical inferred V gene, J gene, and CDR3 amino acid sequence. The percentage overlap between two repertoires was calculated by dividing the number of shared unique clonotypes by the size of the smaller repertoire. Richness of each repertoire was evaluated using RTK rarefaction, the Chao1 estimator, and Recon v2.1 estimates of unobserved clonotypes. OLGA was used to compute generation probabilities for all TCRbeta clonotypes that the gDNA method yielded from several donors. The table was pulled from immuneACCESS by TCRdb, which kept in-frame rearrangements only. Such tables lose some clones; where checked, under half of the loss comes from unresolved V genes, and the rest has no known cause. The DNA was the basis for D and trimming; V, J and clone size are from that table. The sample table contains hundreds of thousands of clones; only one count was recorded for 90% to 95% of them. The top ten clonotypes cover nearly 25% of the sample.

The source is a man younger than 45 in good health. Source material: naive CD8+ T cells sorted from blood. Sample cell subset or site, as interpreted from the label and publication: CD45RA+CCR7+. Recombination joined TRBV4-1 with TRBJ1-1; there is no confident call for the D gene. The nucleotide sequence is TGCGCCAGCAGCCAAGATGGAGCAGGATGGAACACTGAAGCTTTCTTT. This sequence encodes CASSQDGAGWNTEAFF.